The clone carrying this TCR beta chain was seen just once. The germline V gene encodes CDR1 LNHDA and CDR2 SQIVND (reference sequence). V was clipped by 5 bases and J by 0 bases, with 11 bases between them. The CDR3 is made up of 15 amino acids. This entry is derived from a study of blood T cell repertoires in COVID-19. Sequenced by immunoSEQ multiplex PCR; TCRdb stores in-frame clones only, minus some. The table has some 220,000 clones, about 79% seen once. The TCR sequence derives from a woman aged 35 to 49 with acute COVID-19. The sequenced sample consisted of PBMCs or T cells enriched from blood (not recorded which). V gene TRBV19 combines with J gene TRBJ1-5; a possible D gene is TRBD1 (6 bases). CDR3 residues: CASSPRGYSNQPQHF. CDR3 in DNA: TGTGCCAGTAGTCCAAGGGGGTATAGCAATCAGCCCCAGCATTTT.